This TCR beta chain was retrieved from a study of cytomegalovirus exposure and HLA in healthy donors. Study-wide findings and caveats: Further analysis was carried out later, and it showed several of the most significant clusters appearing linked to common viral pathogens.

The PCR made use of 60 Vbeta and 13 Jbeta primers. Original processing methods: Roughly 10 million shared chains were among the roughly 80 million unique TCR beta chains that a later analysis counted. Here immunoSEQ multiplex PCR was the method, and the copy in TCRdb shows in-frame clones only, minus some. The D gene and trimming were derived from the DNA, and the V and J assignments and clone size from that table. The sample yields more than 95,000 clones, 83% seen once. CDR1 is SGHDN, CDR2 FVKESK, per germline. The CDR3 loop spans 16 amino acids. The J segment lost 8 bases and the V segment lost 4 bases, leaving 14 bases of the junction unmatched. In regard to this clone: Its antigen is unidentified.

This chain joins TRBV14 and TRBJ1-2, with 9 nucleotides matching TRBD1. The source of this sequence is a woman in her thirties or forties in good health and CMV-seropositive. The sample was PBMCs. CDR3 in amino acids: CASSRFKSGQGQGYTF. The CDR3 nucleotides read TGTGCCAGCAGCCGCTTTAAATCGGGACAGGGACAGGGCTACACCTTC.